A single sample gave rise to the 22 T cell receptor beta chains below, sequenced in a study of shared clonotypes between healthy human individuals (dated by TCRdb to about 2020). The method was the immunoSEQ multiplex PCR assay. TCRdb obtained this table from immuneACCESS and retained in-frame rearrangements with V and J assigned. These tables miss some clones; where compared with another copy, unresolved V genes account for less than half of the shortfall, and the remainder is unexplained. This sample has 600,000 to 750,000 clones in its table, and around 77% of those were observed once. Roughly 1.8% of the sample is in the top ten clones. The material sequenced was memory CD4+ T cells sorted from blood. The cell subset or site label here, explained by the study, means: CD45RA-negative fraction. These receptors were collected from a woman under 40 in good health.

As regards this clone: This CDR3 is also generated by other DNA sequences in the sample. The chain recombines TRBV6-1 with TRBJ1-4; unclear D gene. The germline gives CDR1 MNHNS, CDR2 SASEGT. The CDR3 is made up of 14 amino acids. V lost 1 base, J lost 5 bases, and 8 bases lay in between. As DNA, the CDR3 is TGTGCCAGCAGTGAAGGAGGGATAAATGAAAAACTGTTTTTT. This codes for CASSEGGINEKLFF.

This clone was seen only once. The chain joins TRBV28 to TRBJ2-2, with TRBD2 matching 9 bases. The CDR3 loop spans 17 amino acids. J lost 6 bases, V lost 6 bases, and 14 bases had no gene match. Germline CDR1 and CDR2: MDHEN and SYDVKM. Written as DNA, the CDR3 is TGTGCCAGCAGCCATAGTCGCGGGAGGGCTATACCCGGGGAGCTGTTTTTT. It specifies CASSHSRGRAIPGELFF. Using reference TRBV28 and TRBJ2-2 for the parts outside the CDR3, the full variable domain is DVKVTQSSRYLVKRTGEKVFLECVQDMDHENMFWYRQDPGLGLRLIYFSYDVKMKEKGDIPEGYSVSREKKERFSLILESASTNQTSMYLCASSHSRGRAIPGELFFGEGSRLTVL.

The gene calls are TRBV16 and TRBJ1-5; D gene uncertain. V lost 3 bases and J lost 7, with 13 bases in between. Germline-derived CDR1 and CDR2 are KGHSY and FQNENV. CDR3 length equals 14 residues. The chain's CDR3 is CASSHGDYGQPQHF. For the CDR3, the DNA is TGTGCCAGCAGCCACGGAGATTATGGGCAGCCCCAGCATTTT.

The CDR3 reads CASSSGQPPTNEKLFF. CDR3 nucleotides: TGTGCCAGCAGTTCGGGACAGCCCCCAACTAATGAAAAACTGTTTTTT. This chain connects TRBV27 to TRBJ1-4, with TRBD1 identical over 7 bases. This CDR3 is 16 amino acids long. After removal of 4 bases from V and 0 bases from J, the junction contained 5 bases not matched to a gene. Per the germline V gene, CDR1 is MNHEY and CDR2 is SMNVEV (reference sequence).

The V and J genes are TRBV7-9 and TRBJ1-1; TRBD1 matches 9 bases. The length of the CDR3 is 16 residues. In germline, CDR1 is SEHNR, CDR2 FQNEAQ (reference sequence). V lost 3 bases and J lost 1; bases outside the gene matches: 6. CDR3 loop: CASSFGPGQGNTEAFF. Here the CDR3 DNA reads TGTGCCAGCAGCTTTGGACCGGGACAGGGGAACACTGAAGCTTTCTTT.

This clone was observed a single time. The chain combines TRBV7-9 with TRBJ1-2; D perhaps matches TRBD1 (6 bases). V was trimmed by 3 bases and J by 7 bases, leaving 12 bases between them. This CDR3 contains 13 residues. CDR1 is SEHNR and CDR2 is FQNEAQ in the germline V gene (reference sequence). The CDR3 coding sequence is TGTGCCAGCAGCTTCACAGGGAGTGCTGGCTACACCTTC. It specifies CASSFTGSAGYTF. Drawing the rest from reference TRBV7-9 and TRBJ1-2, the complete variable domain is DTGVSQNPRHKITKRGQNVTFRCDPISEHNRLYWYRQTLGQGPEFLTYFQNEAQLEKSRLLSDRFSAERPKGSFSTLEIQRTEQGDSAMYLCASSFTGSAGYTFGSGTRLTVV.

The V gene is TRBV7-3, the J gene TRBJ2-6; no clear D gene. The ends were cut back, 4 bases at V and 2 bases at J, with 9 bases in the middle. The CDR3 is made up of 15 amino acids. From germline, CDR1 is SGHTA and CDR2 FQGTGA. The CDR3 is CASSYSRAGANVLTF. The CDR3 DNA reads TGTGCCAGCAGCTACAGCCGGGCTGGGGCCAACGTCCTGACTTTC. Full variable domain (outside the CDR3, taken from reference TRBV7-3 and TRBJ2-6): GAGVSQTPSNKVTEKGKYVELRCDPISGHTALYWYRQSLGQGPEFLIYFQGTGAADDSGLPNDRFFAVRPEGSVSTLKIQRTERGDSAVYLCASSYSRAGANVLTFGAGSRLTVL.

This clone came up many times. V gene TRBV6-6 combines with J gene TRBJ2-5; D is perhaps TRBD1 or TRBD2 (6 bases each). The CDR3 is made up of 14 amino acids. From germline, CDR1 is MNHNY and CDR2 SVGAGI (reference sequence). V was cut by 5 bases and J by 1 base, with 11 bases left in between. The CDR3 DNA reads as TGTGCCAGCAGTGGAGGGGGATTCCAAGAGACCCAGTACTTC. Protein product: CASSGGGFQETQYF.

The rearrangement uses TRBV9 and TRBJ2-2, with D unresolved. Germline V gives CDR1 SGDLS, CDR2 YYNGEE. The CDR3 has 15 residues. V was clipped by 2 bases and J by 4 bases, with 12 bases between them. CDR3 nucleotide sequence: TGTGCCAGCAGCGTTGAGTCACGAGTCACCGGGGAGCTGTTTTTT. Translation: CASSVESRVTGELFF.

This clone turned up a few times. The chain has TRBV9 and TRBJ2-3; D possibly matches TRBD1 or TRBD2 (5 bases each). The V gene lost 4 bases and the J gene lost 5 bases, with 17 bases spanning the gap. This CDR3 has 15 residues. The germline gives CDR1 SGDLS, CDR2 YYNGEE. The CDR3 DNA reads as TGTGCCAGCAGCCCGAACGGGGTAAGGGGAGATACGCAGTATTTT. Residues: CASSPNGVRGDTQYF.

This rearrangement joins TRBV7-2 to TRBJ2-5; D is uncertain. The CDR3 extends over 13 amino acids. The V end lost 5 bases, the J end lost 3 bases, and 10 bases lay between the germline ends. Germline CDR1 SGHTA, CDR2 FQGNSA. The CDR3 loop reads CASSVNREETQYF. The CDR3 coding sequence is TGTGCCAGCAGCGTAAACAGAGAAGAGACCCAGTACTTC.

The chain combines TRBV5-1 with TRBJ2-1, with D perhaps given as TRBD1 or TRBD2 (5 bases each). The CDR3 spans 15 residues. Germline lookup yields CDR1 SGHRS and CDR2 YFSETQ. Deletions cut 3 bases from V and 3 bases from J, with 13 bases between. The CDR3 loop is CASSSRDQHYNEQFF. CDR3 nucleotide sequence: TGCGCCAGCAGCTCTAGGGACCAACACTACAATGAGCAGTTCTTC.

The chain uses TRBV29-1 and TRBJ1-5; D remains unclear. This CDR3 has 14 amino acids. V lost 6 bases and J lost 0, with 12 bases in between. Germline V lookup: CDR1 SQVTM, CDR2 ANQGSEA. CDR3 bases: TGCAGCGTAGGCATGGGATATAGCAATCAGCCCCAGCATTTT. Translation: CSVGMGYSNQPQHF. Full variable domain (outside the CDR3, taken from reference TRBV29-1 and TRBJ1-5): SAVISQKPSRDICQRGTSLTIQCQVDSQVTMMFWYRQQPGQSLTLIATANQGSEATYESGFVIDKFPISRPNLTFSTLTVSNMSPEDSSIYLCSVGMGYSNQPQHFGDGTRLSIL.

In nucleotides, the CDR3 is TGTGCCAGCAGCAGAAGGACAGGGGGTATGTGGATGAACACTGAAGCTTTCTTT. Encoded protein: CASSRRTGGMWMNTEAFF. This chain joins TRBV5-8 and TRBJ1-1, with 10 positions matching TRBD1. Germline CDR1 and CDR2: SGHTS and YDEGEE. V was pared by 4 bases and J by 0 bases, with 12 bases of the junction left unmatched. CDR3 length: 18 residues.

The chain joins TRBV6-5 to TRBJ2-7; D is unclear. The germline gives CDR1 MNHEY, CDR2 SVGAGI. There are 15 residues in the CDR3. Trimming removed 5 bases from V and 3 bases from J, with 17 bases in between. CDR3 loop: CASSVGIGQFYEQYF. DNA for the CDR3: TGTGCCAGCAGTGTCGGCATTGGGCAGTTCTACGAGCAGTACTTC.

V gene TRBV7-2 combines with J gene TRBJ2-7; 12 positions match TRBD2. The CDR3 loop spans 15 amino acids. Germline CDR1 reads SGHTA; CDR2 reads FQGNSA. Trimming took 4 bases from V and 5 from J; bases not matched to a gene: 6. CDR3: CASSYRTSGTNEQYF. The CDR3 DNA follows: TGTGCCAGCAGCTATCGGACTAGCGGGACCAACGAGCAGTACTTC.

The rearrangement links TRBV7-2 to TRBJ1-2, with 8 bases fitting TRBD1. The V segment lost 8 bases and the J segment 5 bases; nucleotides outside the gene matches: 19. This CDR3 is 17 amino acids long. The germline CDR1 and CDR2 sequences are SGHTA and FQGNSA. The CDR3, as DNA: TGTGCCAGCTTAGGGTCTTGGGGGCAGGGGGCGTCTTATGGCTACACCTTC. Its protein is CASLGSWGQGASYGYTF.

J is TRBJ2-5 and V is TRBV7-3; 8 bases line up with TRBD2. The germline V gene has CDR1 SGHTA and CDR2 FQGTGA. The CDR3 runs to 16 residues. Trimming took 5 bases from V and 3 from J; bases not matched to a gene: 11. CDR3 sequence: CASSRMGGGREETQYF. CDR3 nucleotide sequence: TGTGCCAGCAGCCGGATGGGCGGGGGGCGAGAAGAGACCCAGTACTTC.

V usage is TRBV28 and J usage is TRBJ2-7, with D uncertain. The V and J ends lost 2 bases and 1 base respectively, with 3 bases between them. In germline, CDR1 is MDHEN, CDR2 SYDVKM. This CDR3 has 12 residues. In nucleotides, the CDR3 is TGTGCCAGCAGTTTAATGTCCTACGAGCAGTACTTC. Translating it yields CASSLMSYEQYF.

This clone was seen a single time. CDR3 loop: CAGLPSGADTQYF. Written as DNA, the CDR3 is TGTGCCGGCCTACCTAGCGGTGCAGATACGCAGTATTTT. J is TRBJ2-3 and V is TRBV11-3; 7 bases are shared with TRBD2. Germline assignment: CDR1 SGHNT and CDR2 YENEEA. V dropped 11 bases and J dropped 4; count of bases not matched to a gene: 9. This CDR3 is built from 13 residues.

This clone was picked up many times. V and J are TRBV5-1 and TRBJ1-1; D is unresolved. Between the trimmed V and J ends, which lost 0 bases and 1 base, there was a span of 13 bases. The germline V gene has CDR1 SGHRS and CDR2 YFSETQ. CDR3 size: 16 residues. CDR3 amino acids: CASSLAGGSQNTEAFF. In DNA, the CDR3 is TGCGCCAGCAGCTTGGCAGGTGGCAGTCAGAACACTGAAGCTTTCTTT.

J is TRBJ2-2 and V is TRBV5-1; a possible D gene is TRBD2 (5 bases). The CDR3 loop spans 15 amino acids. CDR1 and CDR2 (germline): SGHRS, YFSETQ. Trimming cost V 1 base and J 6 bases, with 13 bases left between them. The CDR3 DNA reads as TGCGCCAGCAGCTTGAGAGGGTCCTTGGCCGGGGAGCTGTTTTTT. Its translation is CASSLRGSLAGELFF.